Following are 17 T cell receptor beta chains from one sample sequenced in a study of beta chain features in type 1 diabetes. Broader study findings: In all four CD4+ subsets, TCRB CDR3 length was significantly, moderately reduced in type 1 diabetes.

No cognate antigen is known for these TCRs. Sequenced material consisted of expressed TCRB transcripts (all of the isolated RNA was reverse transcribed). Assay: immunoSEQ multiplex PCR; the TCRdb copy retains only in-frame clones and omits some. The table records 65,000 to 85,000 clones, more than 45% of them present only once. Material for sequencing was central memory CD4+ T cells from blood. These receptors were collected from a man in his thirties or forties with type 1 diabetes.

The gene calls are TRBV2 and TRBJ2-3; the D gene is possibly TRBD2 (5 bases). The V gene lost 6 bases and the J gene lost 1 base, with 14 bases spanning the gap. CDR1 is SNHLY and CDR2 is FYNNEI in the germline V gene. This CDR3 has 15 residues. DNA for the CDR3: TGTGCCAGCAGCGCACAGAGGGCGGGCACAGATACGCAGTATTTT. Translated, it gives CASSAQRAGTDTQYF. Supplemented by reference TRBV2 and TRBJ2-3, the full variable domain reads EPEVTQTPSHQVTQMGQEVILRCVPISNHLYFYWYRQILGQKVEFLVSFYNNEISEKSEIFDDQFSVERPDGSNFTLKIRSTKLEDSAMYFCASSAQRAGTDTQYFGPGTRLTVL.

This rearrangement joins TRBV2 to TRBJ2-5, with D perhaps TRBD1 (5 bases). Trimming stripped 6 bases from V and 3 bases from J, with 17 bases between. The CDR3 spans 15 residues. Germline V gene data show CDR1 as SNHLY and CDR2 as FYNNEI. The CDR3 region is CASRALGVGKETQYF. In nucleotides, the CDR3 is TGTGCCAGCAGAGCTTTAGGGGTAGGCAAAGAGACCCAGTACTTC.

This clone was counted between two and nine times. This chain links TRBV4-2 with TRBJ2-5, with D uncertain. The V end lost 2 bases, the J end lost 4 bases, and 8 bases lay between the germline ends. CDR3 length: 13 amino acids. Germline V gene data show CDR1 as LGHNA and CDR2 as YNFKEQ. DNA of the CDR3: TGTGCCAGCAGCCAACCGTACGGAGAGACCCAGTACTTC. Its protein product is CASSQPYGETQYF.

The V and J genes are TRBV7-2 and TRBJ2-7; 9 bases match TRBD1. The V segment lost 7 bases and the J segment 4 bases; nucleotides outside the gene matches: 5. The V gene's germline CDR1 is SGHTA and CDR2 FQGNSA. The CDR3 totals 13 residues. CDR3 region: CASTRGQGYEQYF. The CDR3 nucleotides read TGTGCCAGCACCCGGGGACAGGGATACGAGCAGTACTTC.

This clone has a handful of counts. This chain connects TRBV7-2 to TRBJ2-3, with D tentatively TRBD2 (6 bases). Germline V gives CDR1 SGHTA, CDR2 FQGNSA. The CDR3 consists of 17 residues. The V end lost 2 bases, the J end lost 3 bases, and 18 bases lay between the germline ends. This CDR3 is CASSLNPQGLGTDTQYF. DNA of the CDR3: TGTGCCAGCAGCTTAAATCCCCAGGGACTCGGGACAGATACGCAGTATTTT.

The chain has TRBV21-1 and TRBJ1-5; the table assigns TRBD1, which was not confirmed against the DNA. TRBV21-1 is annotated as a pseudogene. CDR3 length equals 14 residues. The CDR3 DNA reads TGTGCCAGCATCGAACACAGGCTTAATCAGCCCCAGCATTTT. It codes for CASIEHRLNQPQHF.

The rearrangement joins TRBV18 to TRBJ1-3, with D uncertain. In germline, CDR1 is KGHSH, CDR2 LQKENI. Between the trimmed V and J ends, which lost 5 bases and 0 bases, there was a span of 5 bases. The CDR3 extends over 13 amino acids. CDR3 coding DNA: TGTGCCAGCTCAACATCCTCTGGAAACACCATATATTTT. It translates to CASSTSSGNTIYF. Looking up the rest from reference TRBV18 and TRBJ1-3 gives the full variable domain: NAGVMQNPRHLVRRRGQEARLRCSPMKGHSHVYWYRQLPEEGLKFMVYLQKENIIDESGMPKERFSAEFPKEGPSILRIQQVVRGDSAAYFCASSTSSGNTIYFGEGSWLTVV.

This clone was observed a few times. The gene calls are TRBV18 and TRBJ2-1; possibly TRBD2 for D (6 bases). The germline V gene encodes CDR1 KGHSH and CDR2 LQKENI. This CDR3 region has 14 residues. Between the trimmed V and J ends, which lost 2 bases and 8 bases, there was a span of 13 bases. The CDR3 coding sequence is TGTGCCAGCTCACCAGGTAGCGGCAGGGATGAGCAGTTCTTC. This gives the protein CASSPGSGRDEQFF. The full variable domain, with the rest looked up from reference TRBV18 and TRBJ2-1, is NAGVMQNPRHLVRRRGQEARLRCSPMKGHSHVYWYRQLPEEGLKFMVYLQKENIIDESGMPKERFSAEFPKEGPSILRIQQVVRGDSAAYFCASSPGSGRDEQFFGPGTRLTVL.

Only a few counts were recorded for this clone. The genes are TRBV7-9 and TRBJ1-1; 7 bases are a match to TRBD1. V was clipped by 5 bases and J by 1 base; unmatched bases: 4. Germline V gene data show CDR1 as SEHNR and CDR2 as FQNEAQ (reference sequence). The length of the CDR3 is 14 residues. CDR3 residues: CASSHGTANTEAFF. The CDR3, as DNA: TGTGCCAGCAGCCACGGGACAGCGAACACTGAAGCTTTCTTT.

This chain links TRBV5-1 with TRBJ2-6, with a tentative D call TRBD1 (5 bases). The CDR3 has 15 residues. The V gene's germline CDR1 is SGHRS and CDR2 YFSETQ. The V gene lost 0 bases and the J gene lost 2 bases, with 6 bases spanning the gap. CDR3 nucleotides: TGCGCCAGCAGCTTGGAAGGGGCTGGGGCCAACGTCCTGACTTTC. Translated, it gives CASSLEGAGANVLTF.

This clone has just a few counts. As DNA, the CDR3 is TGTGCCAGCAGTTTTACCAGGACTGAGTATGGCTACACCTTC. Protein sequence: CASSFTRTEYGYTF. The J gene is TRBJ1-2, the V gene TRBV6-6; D is ambiguous. The V end lost 4 bases, the J end lost 5 bases, and 14 bases lay between the germline ends. Germline V gene lookup returns CDR1 MNHNY and CDR2 SVGAGI (reference sequence). The CDR3 is made up of 14 amino acids.

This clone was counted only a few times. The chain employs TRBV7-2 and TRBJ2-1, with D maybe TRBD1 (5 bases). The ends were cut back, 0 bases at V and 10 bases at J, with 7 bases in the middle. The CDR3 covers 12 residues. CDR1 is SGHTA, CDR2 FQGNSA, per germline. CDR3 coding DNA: TGTGCCAGCAGCTTAGCGAGGACAGAGCAGTTCTTC. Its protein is CASSLARTEQFF.

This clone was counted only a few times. The CDR3 sequence: CASSIGGTSGAYNEQFF. CDR3 coding DNA: TGTGCCAGTAGTATAGGGGGGACTAGCGGGGCCTACAATGAGCAGTTCTTC. V is TRBV19 and J is TRBJ2-1, with 13 bases matching TRBD2. The V segment lost 1 base and the J segment 2 bases; nucleotides outside the gene matches: 2. The length of the CDR3 is 17 residues. Germline V gene lookup returns CDR1 LNHDA and CDR2 SQIVND (reference sequence).

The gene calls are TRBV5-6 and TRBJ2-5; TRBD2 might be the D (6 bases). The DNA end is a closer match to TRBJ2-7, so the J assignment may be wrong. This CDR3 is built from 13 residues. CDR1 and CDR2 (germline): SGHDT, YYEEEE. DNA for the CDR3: TGTGCCAGCAGCAGGAGGGGCTCCTACGAGCAGTACTTC. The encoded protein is CASSRRGSYEQYF.

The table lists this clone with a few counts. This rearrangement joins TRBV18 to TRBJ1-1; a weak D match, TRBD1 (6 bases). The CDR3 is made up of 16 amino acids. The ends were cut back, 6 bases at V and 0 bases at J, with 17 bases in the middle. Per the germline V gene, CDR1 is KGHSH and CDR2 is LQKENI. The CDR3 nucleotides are TGTGCCAGCTCCCGCACCGGGGGGGGCTTGAACACTGAAGCTTTCTTT. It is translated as CASSRTGGGLNTEAFF.

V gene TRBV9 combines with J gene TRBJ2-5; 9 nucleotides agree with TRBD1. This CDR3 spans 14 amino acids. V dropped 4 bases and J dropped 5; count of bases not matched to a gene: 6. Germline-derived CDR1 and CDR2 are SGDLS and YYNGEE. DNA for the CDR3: TGTGCCAGCAGCCCTGACAGGGGGTGGGAGACCCAGTACTTC. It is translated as CASSPDRGWETQYF.

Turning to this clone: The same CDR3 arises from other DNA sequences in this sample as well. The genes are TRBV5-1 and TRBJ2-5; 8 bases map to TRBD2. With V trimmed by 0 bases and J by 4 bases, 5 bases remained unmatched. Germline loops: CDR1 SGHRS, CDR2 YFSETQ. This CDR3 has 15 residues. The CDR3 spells CASSLESGGRETQYF. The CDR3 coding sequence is TGCGCCAGCAGCTTGGAGTCGGGGGGGCGAGAGACCCAGTACTTC.